This T cell receptor beta chain originates from a study of cytotoxic CD8 clonotypes in ibrutinib-treated CLL (dated by TCRdb to 2020 to 2022). About the investigation overall: The cohort included roughly 15 treatment-naive and 11 to 12 relapsed/refractory patients; approximately 17 were IGHV unmutated. Of the 86 people in the trial, approximately 26 had longitudinal samples available. Responses were partial in roughly 25 patients and complete in 2; after median approximately 66 months follow-up, about 14 stayed in remission and roughly twelve progressed. Patients were still on ibrutinib when every remission and progressive disease sample was collected. On average, each sample yielded roughly 250,000 productive templates and tens of thousands of productive rearrangements. Cryopreserved peripheral blood mononuclear cells were collected before treatment, at response, and at either disease progression or sustained remission. Response samples were obtained after a median of approximately twelve months of treatment, with a range of roughly 6 to 40 months. What the work shows at the level of the full study, not this receptor alone: Public clonotypes were rare and either shrank or stayed stable during treatment, and the rise in clonality at ibrutinib response reflected expansion of private clonotypes. At ibrutinib response clonality went up, during sustained remission it held steady, and at progression it dropped back toward baseline. Sustained-remission and progressing patients did not have matched sampling times, and lymph node repertoires were not examined. Baseline clonality exceeded that of age-matched healthy donors and correlated strongly with circulating CD8+ T-cell counts.

Read against the paper, the sample's time point label means: roughly 2 years on ibrutinib. For TCR beta library preparation, around 2 micrograms of genomic DNA were isolated from cryopreserved PBMCs. High-throughput TCR beta sequencing was performed on longitudinal blood samples from CLL patients receiving ibrutinib monotherapy. The patients took part in an open-label, single-center phase 2 trial of ibrutinib monotherapy. For CDR1 and CDR2, the germline V gene lists SGHRS and YFSETQ. The junction shows trimming of 2 bases on V and 4 bases on J, plus 15 bases between the germline ends. The CDR3 holds 15 amino acids from the cysteine to the phenylalanine. Here the CDR3 DNA is all that survives: 45 bases in frame from base 1. This clone occurred a few times. Its antigen specificity is not known. Per-base quality was not reported, and no clone a single base away is much larger than it. The goal of deep resolution MiSeq sequencing was a depth between 1 in 1 million and 1 in 200,000 T cells, and coverage averaged 10x per clonotype. TCR beta libraries were generated with the immunoSEQ hsTCRB Kit. The original methods were these. ImmunoSEQ Data Assistant and ImmunoSEQ Analyzer were used for data analysis, and V, D and J genes were assigned according to IMGT definitions. Clonality was computed as one minus normalized Shannon entropy of productive rearrangement frequencies, ranging from 0 to 1. Only overrepresented clonotypes making up at least 0.05% of each patient's repertoire were included in the public clonotype analysis. Some 13 age-matched healthy donor repertoires from immuneACCESS served as clonality controls. TCRdb limited this immuneACCESS table to in-frame rearrangements with V and J called. A share of clones is missing; checked studies link under half to unresolved V genes, and the rest is unexplained. Clone size and the V and J calls come from that table; the DNA yielded D and trimming. This sample has approximately 47,000 clones in its table, and over 60% of those were observed once. The ten top clones hold roughly 21% of the sample.

The chain couples TRBV5-1 to TRBJ1-1, with the D gene call left open. Specimen: PBMCs, collected after 24 months of ibrutinib treatment. This TCR came from a human donor with chronic lymphocytic leukemia. Here is the DNA: TGCGCCAGCAGCTTTCGGTCATTTAGTAGCACTGAAGCTTTCTTT. Its protein is CASSFRSFSSTEAFF.